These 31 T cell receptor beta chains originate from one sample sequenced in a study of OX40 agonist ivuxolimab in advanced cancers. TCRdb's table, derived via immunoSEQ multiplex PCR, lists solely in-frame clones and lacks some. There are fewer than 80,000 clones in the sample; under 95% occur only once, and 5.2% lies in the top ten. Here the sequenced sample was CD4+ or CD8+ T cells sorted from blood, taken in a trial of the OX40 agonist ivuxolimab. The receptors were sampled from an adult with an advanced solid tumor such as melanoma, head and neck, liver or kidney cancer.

CDR3 region: CASSIGPAGFNEQFF. The CDR3, as DNA: TGTGCCAGTAGTATAGGGCCAGCGGGATTTAATGAGCAGTTCTTC. This chain links TRBV19 with TRBJ2-1, with TRBD2 matching over 7 bases. This CDR3 comprises 15 residues. From germline, CDR1 is LNHDA and CDR2 SQIVND (reference sequence). After removal of 1 base from V and 7 bases from J, the junction contained 7 bases not matched to a gene.

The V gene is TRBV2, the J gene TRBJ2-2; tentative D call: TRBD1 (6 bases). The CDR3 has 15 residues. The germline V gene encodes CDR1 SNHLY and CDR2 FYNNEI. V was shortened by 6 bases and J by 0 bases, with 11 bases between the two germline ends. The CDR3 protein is CASRGQTSNTGELFF. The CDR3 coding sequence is TGTGCCAGCAGAGGACAGACTTCGAACACCGGGGAGCTGTTTTTT.

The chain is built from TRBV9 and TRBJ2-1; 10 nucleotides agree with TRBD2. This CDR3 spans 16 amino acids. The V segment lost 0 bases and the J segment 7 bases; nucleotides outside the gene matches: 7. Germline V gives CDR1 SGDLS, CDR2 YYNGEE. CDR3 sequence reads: CASSVALAGVENEQFF. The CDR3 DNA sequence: TGTGCCAGCAGCGTAGCGCTAGCGGGAGTCGAGAATGAGCAGTTCTTC.

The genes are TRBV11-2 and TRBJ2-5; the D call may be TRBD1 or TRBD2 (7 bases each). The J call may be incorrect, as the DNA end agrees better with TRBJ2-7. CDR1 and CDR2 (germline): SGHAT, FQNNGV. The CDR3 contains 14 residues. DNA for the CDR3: TGTGCCAGCAGCTCCCAGGGGGGGAGCTACGAGCAGTACTTC. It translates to CASSSQGGSYEQYF.

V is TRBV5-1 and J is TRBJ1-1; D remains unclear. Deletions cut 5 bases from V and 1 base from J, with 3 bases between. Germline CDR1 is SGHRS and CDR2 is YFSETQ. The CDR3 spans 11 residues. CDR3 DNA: TGCGCCAGCAGGGGGAACACTGAAGCTTTCTTT. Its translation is CASRGNTEAFF.

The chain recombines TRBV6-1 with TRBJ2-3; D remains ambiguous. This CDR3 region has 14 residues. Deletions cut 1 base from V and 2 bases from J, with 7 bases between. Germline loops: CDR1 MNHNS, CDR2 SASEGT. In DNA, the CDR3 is TGTGCCAGCAGTGAAGTGATGCACACAGATACGCAGTATTTT. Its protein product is CASSEVMHTDTQYF.

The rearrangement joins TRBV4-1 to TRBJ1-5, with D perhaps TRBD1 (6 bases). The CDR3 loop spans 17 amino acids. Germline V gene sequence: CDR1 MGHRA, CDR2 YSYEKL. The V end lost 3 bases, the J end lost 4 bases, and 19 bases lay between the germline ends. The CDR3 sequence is CASSQSNSQGTNQPQHF. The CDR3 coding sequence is TGCGCCAGCAGCCAGTCAAACTCGCAGGGGACGAATCAGCCCCAGCATTTT.

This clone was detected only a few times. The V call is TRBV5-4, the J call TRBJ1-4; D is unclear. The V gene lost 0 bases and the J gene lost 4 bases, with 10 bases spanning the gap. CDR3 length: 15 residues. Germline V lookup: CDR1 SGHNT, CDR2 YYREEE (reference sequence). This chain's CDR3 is CASSLGGDINEKLFF. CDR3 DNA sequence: TGTGCCAGCAGCTTGGGAGGCGATATTAATGAAAAACTGTTTTTT.

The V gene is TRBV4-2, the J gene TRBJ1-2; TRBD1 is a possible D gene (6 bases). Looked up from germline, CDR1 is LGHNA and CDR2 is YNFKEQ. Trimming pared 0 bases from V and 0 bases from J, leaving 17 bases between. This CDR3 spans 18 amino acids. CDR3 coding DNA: TGTGCCAGCAGCCAAGACCTGGGGGGGCCGGGAGCTAACTATGGCTACACCTTC. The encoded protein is CASSQDLGGPGANYGYTF.

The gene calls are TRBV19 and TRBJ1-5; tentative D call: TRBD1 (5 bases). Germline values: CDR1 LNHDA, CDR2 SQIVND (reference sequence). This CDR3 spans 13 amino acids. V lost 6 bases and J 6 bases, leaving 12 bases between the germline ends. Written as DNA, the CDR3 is TGTGCCAGTAGGGGGGGGAGGTTTCAGCCCCAGCATTTT. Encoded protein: CASRGGRFQPQHF. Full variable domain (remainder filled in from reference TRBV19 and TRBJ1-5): DGGITQSPKYLFRKEGQNVTLSCEQNLNHDAMYWYRQDPGQGLRLIYYSQIVNDFQKGDIAEGYSVSREKKESFPLTVTSAQKNPTAFYLCASRGGRFQPQHFGDGTRLSIL.

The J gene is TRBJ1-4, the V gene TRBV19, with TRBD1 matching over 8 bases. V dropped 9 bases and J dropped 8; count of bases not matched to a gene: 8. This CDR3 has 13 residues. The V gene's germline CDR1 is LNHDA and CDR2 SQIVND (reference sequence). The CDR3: CASDRGGREKLFF. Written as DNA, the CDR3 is TGTGCCAGCGACAGGGGAGGAAGAGAAAAACTGTTTTTT.

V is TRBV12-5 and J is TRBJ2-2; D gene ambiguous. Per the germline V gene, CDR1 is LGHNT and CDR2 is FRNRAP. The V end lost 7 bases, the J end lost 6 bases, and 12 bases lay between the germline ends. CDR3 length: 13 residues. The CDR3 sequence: CASALIAPGELFF. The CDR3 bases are TGTGCTAGTGCCCTCATCGCCCCCGGGGAGCTGTTTTTT.

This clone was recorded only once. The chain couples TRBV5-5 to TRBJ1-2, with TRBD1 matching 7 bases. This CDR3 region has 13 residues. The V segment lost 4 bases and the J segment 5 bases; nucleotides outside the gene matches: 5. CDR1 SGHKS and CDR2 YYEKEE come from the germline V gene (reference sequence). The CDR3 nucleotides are TGTGCCAGCAGCCGGACAGGAACATATGGCTACACCTTC. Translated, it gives CASSRTGTYGYTF.

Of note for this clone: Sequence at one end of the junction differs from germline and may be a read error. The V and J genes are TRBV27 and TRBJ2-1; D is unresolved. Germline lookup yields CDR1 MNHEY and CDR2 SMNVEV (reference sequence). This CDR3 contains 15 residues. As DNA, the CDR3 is TGTGCCAGCAATTTACTGTCCTCCCCTGGGGTAGGGCAGTTCTTC. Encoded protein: CASNLLSSPGVGQFF.

CDR3 region: CASRSLGQFF. The DNA for the CDR3 is TGTGCCAGCAGGTCCCTCGGGCAGTTCTTC. This rearrangement joins TRBV11-3 to TRBJ2-1, with unresolved D. Per the germline V gene, CDR1 is SGHNT and CDR2 is YENEEA. The CDR3 has 10 amino acids. The ends were cut back, 6 bases at V and 12 bases at J, with 9 bases in the middle.

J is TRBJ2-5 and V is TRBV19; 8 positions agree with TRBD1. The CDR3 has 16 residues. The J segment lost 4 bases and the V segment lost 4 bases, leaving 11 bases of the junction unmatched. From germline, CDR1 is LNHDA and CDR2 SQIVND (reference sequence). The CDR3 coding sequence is TGTGCCAGTAGTACCGGAACAGGGGGAGGTGCAGAGACCCAGTACTTC. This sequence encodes CASSTGTGGGAETQYF.

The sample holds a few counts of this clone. CDR3 in DNA: TGTGCCTGGAGGCTCGGAGGAATGCATAACTATGGCTACACCTTC. Its protein is CAWRLGGMHNYGYTF. This chain uses TRBV30 with TRBJ1-2; D ambiguous. Germline values: CDR1 GTSNPN, CDR2 SVGIG (reference sequence). The ends were cut back, 3 bases at V and 1 base at J, with 15 bases in the middle. The CDR3 runs 15 residues.

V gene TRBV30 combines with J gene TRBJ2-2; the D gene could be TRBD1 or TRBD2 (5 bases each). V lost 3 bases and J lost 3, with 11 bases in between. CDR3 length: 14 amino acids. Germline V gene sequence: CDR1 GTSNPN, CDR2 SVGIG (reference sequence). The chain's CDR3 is CAWRGDADTGELFF. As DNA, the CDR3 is TGTGCCTGGAGGGGGGACGCTGACACCGGGGAGCTGTTTTTT.

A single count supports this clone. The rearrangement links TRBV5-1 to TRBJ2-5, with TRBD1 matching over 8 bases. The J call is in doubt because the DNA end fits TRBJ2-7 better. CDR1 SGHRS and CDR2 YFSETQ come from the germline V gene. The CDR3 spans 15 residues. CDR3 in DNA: TGCGCCAGCAGCTTGGCCGACAGGGGTGGTGCCGAGCAGTACTTC. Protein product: CASSLADRGGAEQYF.

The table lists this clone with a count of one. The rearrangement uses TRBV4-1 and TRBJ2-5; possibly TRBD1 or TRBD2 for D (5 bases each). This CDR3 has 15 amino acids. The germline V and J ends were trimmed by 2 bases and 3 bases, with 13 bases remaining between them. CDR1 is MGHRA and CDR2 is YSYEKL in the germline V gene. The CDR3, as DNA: TGCGCCAGCAGCCAACCGGGGCAGAGAAAAGAGACCCAGTACTTC. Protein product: CASSQPGQRKETQYF.

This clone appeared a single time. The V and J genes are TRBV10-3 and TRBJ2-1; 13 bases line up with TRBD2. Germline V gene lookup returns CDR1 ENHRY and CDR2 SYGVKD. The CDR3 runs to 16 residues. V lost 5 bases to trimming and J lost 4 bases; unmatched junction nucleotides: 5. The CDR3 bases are TGTGCCATCAGTTCCCGGACTAGCGGGGGATACAATGAGCAGTTCTTC. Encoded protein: CAISSRTSGGYNEQFF.

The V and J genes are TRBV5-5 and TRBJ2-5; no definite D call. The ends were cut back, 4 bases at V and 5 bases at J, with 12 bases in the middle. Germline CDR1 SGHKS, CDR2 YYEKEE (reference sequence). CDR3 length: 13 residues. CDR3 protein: CASSLFLRETQYF. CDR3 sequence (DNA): TGTGCCAGCAGCCTTTTCCTCAGGGAGACCCAGTACTTC.

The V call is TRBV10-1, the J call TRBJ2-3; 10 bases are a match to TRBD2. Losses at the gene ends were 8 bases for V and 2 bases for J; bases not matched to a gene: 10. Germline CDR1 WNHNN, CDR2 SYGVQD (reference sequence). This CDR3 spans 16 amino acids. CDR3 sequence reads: CASSELAGRATDTQYF. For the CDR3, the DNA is TGCGCCAGCTCCGAACTAGCGGGAAGAGCCACAGATACGCAGTATTTT.

This CDR3 reads CATKRESAGELFF. In nucleotides, the CDR3 is TGCGCCACAAAGAGGGAATCCGCCGGGGAGCTGTTTTTT. The V call is TRBV5-1, the J call TRBJ2-2, with D maybe TRBD2 (5 bases). The ends were cut back, 9 bases at V and 6 bases at J, with 15 bases in the middle. Germline V gene data show CDR1 as SGHRS and CDR2 as YFSETQ. The length of the CDR3 is 13 residues.

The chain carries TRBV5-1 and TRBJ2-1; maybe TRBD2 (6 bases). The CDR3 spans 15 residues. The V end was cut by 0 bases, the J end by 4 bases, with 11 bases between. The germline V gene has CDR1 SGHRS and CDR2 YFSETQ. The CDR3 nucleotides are TGCGCCAGCAGCTTGGGCGGGATGCTGTACAATGAGCAGTTCTTC. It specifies CASSLGGMLYNEQFF.

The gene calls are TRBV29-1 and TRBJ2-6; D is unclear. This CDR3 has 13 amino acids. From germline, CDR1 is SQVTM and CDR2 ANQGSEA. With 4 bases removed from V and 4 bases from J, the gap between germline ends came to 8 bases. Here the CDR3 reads CSVGRAGANVLTF. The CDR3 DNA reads TGCAGCGTTGGCAGAGCCGGGGCCAACGTCCTGACTTTC.

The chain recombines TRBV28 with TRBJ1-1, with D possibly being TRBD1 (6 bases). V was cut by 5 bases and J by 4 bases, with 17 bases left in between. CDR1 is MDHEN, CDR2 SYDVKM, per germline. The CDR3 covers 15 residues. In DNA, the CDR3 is TGTGCCAGCAGTAACCGGGACATCCGTTTCACTGAAGCTTTCTTT. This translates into CASSNRDIRFTEAFF. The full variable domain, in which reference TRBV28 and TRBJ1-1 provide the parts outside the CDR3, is DVKVTQSSRYLVKRTGEKVFLECVQDMDHENMFWYRQDPGLGLRLIYFSYDVKMKEKGDIPEGYSVSREKKERFSLILESASTNQTSMYLCASSNRDIRFTEAFFGQGTRLTVV.

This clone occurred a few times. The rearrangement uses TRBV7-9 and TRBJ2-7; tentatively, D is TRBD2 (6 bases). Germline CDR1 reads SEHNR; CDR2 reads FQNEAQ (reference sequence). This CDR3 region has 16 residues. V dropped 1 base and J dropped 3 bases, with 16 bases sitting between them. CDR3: CASSLGTIRPHYEQYF. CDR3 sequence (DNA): TGTGCCAGCAGCTTAGGGACTATCCGTCCCCACTACGAGCAGTACTTC.

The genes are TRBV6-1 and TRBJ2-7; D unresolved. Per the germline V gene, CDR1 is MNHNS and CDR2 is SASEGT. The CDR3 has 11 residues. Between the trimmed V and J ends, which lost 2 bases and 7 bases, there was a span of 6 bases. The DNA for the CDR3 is TGTGCCAGCAGTGAATGGGAAGAGCAGTACTTC. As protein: CASSEWEEQYF.

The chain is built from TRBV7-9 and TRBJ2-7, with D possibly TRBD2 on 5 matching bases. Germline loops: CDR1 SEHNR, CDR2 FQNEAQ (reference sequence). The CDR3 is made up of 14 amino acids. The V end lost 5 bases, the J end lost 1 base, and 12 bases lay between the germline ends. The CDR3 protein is CASSTGSASYEQYF. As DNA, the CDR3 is TGTGCCAGCAGCACGGGATCCGCGTCCTACGAGCAGTACTTC.

CDR3 loop: CASSTKGVTDTQYF. The CDR3 region has the DNA TGTGCCAGCTCAACGAAAGGGGTCACAGATACGCAGTATTTT. The rearrangement joins TRBV18 to TRBJ2-3, with D maybe TRBD1 (5 bases). The germline CDR1 and CDR2 sequences are KGHSH and LQKENI. Trimming took off 5 bases at V and 2 bases at J, with 11 bases between the two ends. The CDR3 spans 14 residues.